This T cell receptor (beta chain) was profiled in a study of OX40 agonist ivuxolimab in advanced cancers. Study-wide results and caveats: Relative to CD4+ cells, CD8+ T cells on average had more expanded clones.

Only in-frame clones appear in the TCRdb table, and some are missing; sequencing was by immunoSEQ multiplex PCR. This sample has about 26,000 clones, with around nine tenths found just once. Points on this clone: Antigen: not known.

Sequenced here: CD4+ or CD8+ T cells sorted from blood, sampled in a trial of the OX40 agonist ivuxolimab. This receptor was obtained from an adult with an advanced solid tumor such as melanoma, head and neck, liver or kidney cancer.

For the CDR3, the DNA is TGTGCCAGCTCACCGAGCGGGGGTGCATACAATGAGCAGTTCTTC. The encoded protein is CASSPSGGAYNEQFF. The V and J genes are TRBV18 and TRBJ2-1; TRBD2 matches at 8 bases. The CDR3 has 15 residues. Losses at the gene ends were 3 bases for V and 4 bases for J; bases not matched to a gene: 5. From germline, CDR1 is KGHSH and CDR2 LQKENI.